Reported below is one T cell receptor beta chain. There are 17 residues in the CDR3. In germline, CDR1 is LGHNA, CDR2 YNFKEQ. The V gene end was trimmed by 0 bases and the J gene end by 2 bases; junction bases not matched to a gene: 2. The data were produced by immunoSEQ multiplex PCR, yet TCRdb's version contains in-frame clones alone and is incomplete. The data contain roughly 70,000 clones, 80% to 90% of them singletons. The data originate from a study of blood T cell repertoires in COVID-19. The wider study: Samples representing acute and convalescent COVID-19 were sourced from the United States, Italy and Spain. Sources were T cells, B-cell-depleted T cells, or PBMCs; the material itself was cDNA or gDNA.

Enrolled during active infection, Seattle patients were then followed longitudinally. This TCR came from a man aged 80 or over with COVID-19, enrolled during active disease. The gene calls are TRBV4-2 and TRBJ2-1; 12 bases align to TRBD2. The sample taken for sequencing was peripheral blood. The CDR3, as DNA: TGTGCCAGCAGCCAAGAGCCTAGCGGGGGGGCCTACAATGAGCAGTTCTTC. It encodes CASSQEPSGGAYNEQFF.